This passage covers 28 T cell receptor beta chains from one sample sequenced in a study of identical twins. TCRdb recomputed calls from the 5' RACE reads with MiXCR, one row per CDR3 protein. The sample yields 450,000 or so distinct CDR3 sequences, 11% to 15% seen once. The sample was also reused in another study, on yellow fever vaccine responses in identical twins.

Input material: CD4+ T cells sorted from blood. These receptors were taken from a young woman in good health.

This chain connects TRBV6-1 to TRBJ1-2; D is undetermined. The CDR3 consists of 14 residues. Looked up from germline, CDR1 is MNHNS and CDR2 is SASEGT. Trimming stripped 6 bases from V and 4 bases from J, with 15 bases between. Here the CDR3 DNA reads TGTGCCAGCAGAACCACTCGGGAGCGCTATGGCTACACCTTC. This encodes CASRTTRERYGYTF.

The gene calls are TRBV7-2 and TRBJ2-7; D may match TRBD1 or TRBD2 (5 bases each). Germline lookup yields CDR1 SGHTA and CDR2 FQGNSA. The CDR3 contains 14 residues. The ends were cut back, 5 bases at V and 9 bases at J, with 20 bases in the middle. The CDR3 here is CASSLEGGEGRQYF. In nucleotides, the CDR3 is TGTGCCAGCAGCCTAGAAGGAGGTGAGGGGAGGCAGTACTTC.

The rearrangement links TRBV20-1 to TRBJ2-1, with 9 bases matching TRBD1. Germline CDR1 DFQATT, CDR2 SNEGSKA (reference sequence). This CDR3 contains 15 residues. Germline trimming cut 5 bases from V and 9 bases from J; bases unmatched to any gene: 14. The CDR3 nucleotides are TGCAGTGCTGAAAGAGAAGGACAGGGGTACGGTGAGCAGTTCTTC. Its translation: CSAEREGQGYGEQFF.

The V call is TRBV20-1, the J call TRBJ2-3; D not certain. The CDR3 is 19 amino acids. V was pared by 1 base and J by 1 base, with 24 bases between. Germline assignment: CDR1 DFQATT and CDR2 SNEGSKA (reference sequence). The CDR3 spells CSARGVGGRKPAGTDTQYF. In DNA form, the CDR3 reads TGCAGTGCTAGAGGTGTGGGCGGCCGGAAACCCGCGGGCACAGATACGCAGTATTTT.

This clonotype has a count of ten or more. V and J are TRBV11-2 and TRBJ2-1; unclear D gene. CDR3 length: 12 amino acids. Germline V CDR1 and CDR2: SGHAT, FQNNGV. The V gene lost 4 bases and the J gene lost 3 bases, with 4 bases spanning the gap. CDR3: CASSSNYNEQFF. DNA for the CDR3: TGTGCCAGCAGCTCCAACTACAATGAGCAGTTCTTC.

The gene calls are TRBV9 and TRBJ2-2; the D gene is possibly TRBD1 (6 bases). CDR3 length: 17 amino acids. Trimming took off 10 bases at V and 2 bases at J, with 24 bases between the two ends. Germline V gene sequence: CDR1 SGDLS, CDR2 YYNGEE. In nucleotides, the CDR3 is TGTGCCCCGAAACGCTTTTGTGGGACAACCAACACCGGGGAGCTGTTTTTT. It codes for CAPKRFCGTTNTGELFF.

This chain connects TRBV12-3 or TRBV12-4 to TRBJ2-5, with a tentative D call TRBD1 (8 bases). Trimming cost V 6 bases and J 7 bases, with 18 bases left between them. This CDR3 comprises 14 residues. The CDR3 DNA sequence: TGTGCCAGCAGCCCCCCGACAGGGGAGGGGACCCAGTACTTC. Amino acids: CASSPPTGEGTQYF.

The genes are TRBV11-2 and TRBJ2-1, with 8 bases fitting TRBD2. V was clipped by 3 bases and J by 7 bases; unmatched bases: 8. CDR3 length equals 15 residues. Germline assignment: CDR1 SGHAT and CDR2 FQNNGV. Here the CDR3 reads CASSLVREGRNEQFF. In DNA, the CDR3 is TGTGCCAGCAGCTTGGTACGGGAGGGAAGGAATGAGCAGTTCTTC.

This sequence joins TRBV24-1 and TRBJ2-2, with D perhaps given as TRBD1 or TRBD2 (5 bases each). V was pared by 8 bases and J by 9 bases, with 18 bases between. This CDR3 has 14 residues. The germline V gene encodes CDR1 KGHDR and CDR2 SFDVKD. CDR3 DNA sequence: TGTGCCACCACCGGGACCGTCGACGGCCGGGAGCTGTTTTTT. Residues: CATTGTVDGRELFF.

This clonotype has more than one count but fewer than ten. The V and J genes are TRBV18 and TRBJ2-7, with D perhaps matching TRBD1 (5 bases). V gave up 3 bases and J gave up 9 bases, with 15 bases separating them. The CDR3 loop spans 13 amino acids. CDR1 is KGHSH and CDR2 is LQKENI in the germline V gene. CDR3 DNA sequence: TGTGCCAGCTCACCGGGGCTAGATGGAACGCAGTACTTC. Protein product: CASSPGLDGTQYF.

This clonotype came up a few times. The chain is built from TRBV7-2 and TRBJ2-5; D is possibly TRBD1 or TRBD2 (5 bases each). The CDR3 covers 16 residues. CDR1 is SGHTA and CDR2 is FQGNSA in the germline V gene. The germline V and J ends were trimmed by 0 bases and 0 bases, with 11 bases remaining between them. CDR3: CASSLAGTKYQETQYF. CDR3 sequence (DNA): TGTGCCAGCAGCTTAGCAGGGACCAAGTACCAAGAGACCCAGTACTTC.

The chain is built from TRBV6-5 and TRBJ2-3; 7 bases agree with TRBD2. Unmatched junction bases numbered 2, after V lost 0 bases and J lost 5 bases. Germline V gene sequence: CDR1 MNHEY, CDR2 SVGAGI. This CDR3 is 14 amino acids long. CDR3 loop: CASSYSSSGDTQYF. CDR3 DNA: TGTGCCAGCAGTTACTCGTCTAGCGGAGATACGCAGTATTTT.

This clonotype appeared a few times. The genes are TRBV7-9 and TRBJ2-7; 8 bases are shared with TRBD1. This CDR3 is built from 17 residues. J lost 5 bases, V lost 3 bases, and 15 bases had no gene match. Germline V gene data show CDR1 as SEHNR and CDR2 as FQNEAQ (reference sequence). This chain's CDR3 is CASSLGDRILLGDEQYF. In DNA, the CDR3 is TGTGCCAGCAGCTTGGGGGACAGGATACTATTGGGCGACGAGCAGTACTTC. Full variable domain (missing parts from reference TRBV7-9 and TRBJ2-7): DTGVSQNPRHKITKRGQNVTFRCDPISEHNRLYWYRQTLGQGPEFLTYFQNEAQLEKSRLLSDRFSAERPKGSFSTLEIQRTEQGDSAMYLCASSLGDRILLGDEQYFGPGTRLTVT.

This clonotype was detected only a few times. This chain joins TRBV11-2 and TRBJ2-3; 12 bases match TRBD2. V was clipped by 5 bases and J by 2 bases; unmatched bases: 8. The CDR3 has 17 amino acids. Per germline, CDR1 SGHAT and CDR2 FQNNGV. CDR3: CASSGLAGGPVTDTQYF. The DNA of the CDR3 is TGTGCCAGCAGCGGGCTAGCGGGAGGGCCTGTCACAGATACGCAGTATTTT. Based on the CDR3 plus reference TRBV11-2 and TRBJ2-3, the full variable domain is EAGVAQSPRYKIIEKRQSVAFWCNPISGHATLYWYQQILGQGPKLLIQFQNNGVVDDSQLPKDRFSAERLKGVDSTLKIQPAKLEDSAVYLCASSGLAGGPVTDTQYFGPGTRLTVL.

This clonotype was picked up a small number of times. The rearrangement uses TRBV4-1 and TRBJ2-1, with 12 bases matching TRBD2. The CDR3 sequence is 19 residues long. J gave up 8 bases and V 0 bases, and 14 bases lay outside the gene matches. Per germline, CDR1 MGHRA and CDR2 YSYEKL. This chain's CDR3 is CASSQDNDRASGRADEQFF. The CDR3 DNA reads as TGCGCCAGCAGCCAAGACAATGACAGGGCTAGCGGGAGGGCCGATGAGCAGTTCTTC.

This clonotype was picked up a small number of times. V and J are TRBV12-3 or TRBV12-4 and TRBJ2-7; D may be TRBD1 (6 bases). The V end lost 6 bases, the J end lost 2 bases, and 14 bases lay between the germline ends. CDR3 length equals 14 residues. This chain's CDR3 is CASSRPGTPYEQYF. DNA for the CDR3: TGTGCCAGCAGCCGCCCCGGGACACCCTACGAGCAGTACTTC.

This clonotype was found many times. The V and J genes are TRBV9 and TRBJ2-1, with TRBD2 matching 12 bases. The ends lost 3 bases at V and 12 bases at J; junction bases unmatched: 10. CDR1 and CDR2 (germline): SGDLS, YYNGEE. This CDR3 is 15 amino acids long. The CDR3 reads CASSGRTSGVPVQFF. The CDR3 bases are TGTGCCAGCAGCGGCCGGACTAGCGGGGTCCCAGTGCAGTTCTTC.

This clonotype has a handful of counts. The chain joins TRBV6-2 or TRBV6-3 to TRBJ2-5; 10 bases match TRBD1. Germline V lookup: CDR1 MNHEY, CDR2 SVGEGT. The CDR3 is 15 amino acids. V gave up 6 bases and J gave up 5 bases; unmatched junction bases: 9. The CDR3, as DNA: TGTGCCAGCAGAGGGACAGGGGCCCCTCGGGAGACCCAGTACTTC. It yields the protein CASRGTGAPRETQYF.

There are a few counts of this clonotype. V and J are TRBV6-1 and TRBJ2-3, with 9 bases lining up with TRBD1. Germline assignment: CDR1 MNHNS and CDR2 SASEGT. The CDR3 loop spans 13 amino acids. The V and J ends lost 8 bases and 5 bases, in that order; junction bases with no gene match: 5. The CDR3 bases are TGTGCCAGCTGCCGGGACAGGGAAGATACGCAGTATTTT. The encoded protein is CASCRDREDTQYF.

Only a few counts were recorded for this clonotype. The rearrangement links TRBV4-1 to TRBJ1-4; D not resolved. The CDR3 runs 15 residues. V gave up 1 base and J gave up 6 bases, with 12 bases separating them. The V gene's germline CDR1 is MGHRA and CDR2 YSYEKL. This CDR3 reads CASSQAPTGYEKLFF. CDR3 bases: TGCGCCAGCAGCCAAGCCCCGACGGGATATGAAAAACTGTTTTTT.

A few counts support this clonotype. J is TRBJ2-3 and V is TRBV5-1, with TRBD2 identical over 8 bases. The V gene's germline CDR1 is SGHRS and CDR2 YFSETQ. The junction had 6 bases not matched to a gene; V was cut back by 3 bases and J by 3 bases. The CDR3 runs 15 residues. This chain's CDR3 is CASSSGRAGTDTQYF. The CDR3, as DNA: TGCGCCAGCAGCTCCGGGAGGGCGGGAACAGATACGCAGTATTTT.

This clonotype has a handful of counts. The chain couples TRBV12-3 or TRBV12-4 to TRBJ2-2; a weak D match, TRBD1 (6 bases). The V end lost 6 bases, the J end lost 1 base, and 12 bases lay between the germline ends. The length of the CDR3 is 15 residues. The CDR3 bases are TGTGCCAGCAGCAGACAGGTCGGGAACACCGGGGAGCTGTTTTTT. Translating gives CASSRQVGNTGELFF.

This clonotype turned up a few times. The chain couples TRBV29-1 to TRBJ2-7; TRBD2 aligns across 12 bases. CDR1 is SQVTM and CDR2 is ANQGSEA in the germline V gene. Trimming removed 6 bases from V and 2 bases from J; junction bases left unmatched: 5. The length of the CDR3 is 14 residues. The CDR3 sequence: CSVGGLAGTYEQYF. The CDR3 DNA follows: TGCAGCGTAGGTGGACTAGCGGGGACCTACGAGCAGTACTTC.

The genes are TRBV7-9 and TRBJ1-1; D gene unclear. The CDR3 consists of 14 residues. The V end lost 4 bases, the J end lost 0 bases, and 9 bases lay between the germline ends. Germline V gives CDR1 SEHNR, CDR2 FQNEAQ (reference sequence). CDR3 amino acids: CASSSPAMNTEAFF. The CDR3 bases are TGTGCCAGCAGCTCCCCAGCGATGAACACTGAAGCTTTCTTT.

The genes are TRBV25-1 and TRBJ2-1, with D possibly being TRBD1 or TRBD2 (6 bases each). Germline V CDR1 and CDR2: MGHDK, SYGVNS. CDR3 length: 16 residues. Trimming left V 7 bases short and J 4 bases short, with 20 bases between. CDR3 sequence reads: CASKPVGEGGYNEQFF. The CDR3 DNA reads as TGTGCCAGCAAACCCGTCGGAGAAGGGGGGTACAATGAGCAGTTCTTC.

The chain is built from TRBV28 and TRBJ1-1, with D possibly TRBD1 on 5 matching bases. Looked up from germline, CDR1 is MDHEN and CDR2 is SYDVKM. The germline V and J ends were trimmed by 8 bases and 3 bases, with 13 bases remaining between them. The CDR3 has 13 amino acids. This CDR3 reads CASGGGTYTEAFF. The CDR3 bases are TGTGCCAGCGGGGGAGGGACGTACACTGAAGCTTTCTTT.

This chain joins TRBV24-1 and TRBJ2-5; D is possibly TRBD1 or TRBD2 (5 bases each). CDR1 is KGHDR, CDR2 SFDVKD, per germline. This CDR3 spans 15 amino acids. Trimming cost V 5 bases and J 5 bases, with 17 bases left between them. The CDR3 nucleotides read TGTGCCACCAGTGCCGGACTTCCGAAGGGGGAGACCCAGTACTTC. Translation gives CATSAGLPKGETQYF.

The V gene is TRBV7-2, the J gene TRBJ2-5, with 7 bases that match TRBD2. Germline V gene sequence: CDR1 SGHTA, CDR2 FQGNSA. The CDR3 totals 18 residues. V trimming: 3 bases; J trimming: 4 bases; junction bases outside the gene matches: 17. As DNA, the CDR3 is TGTGCCAGCAGCTTTGGGCTCCGGGGCGGGAGCGGAATAGAGACCCAGTACTTC. It codes for CASSFGLRGGSGIETQYF.